This T cell receptor gamma chain derives from a study of γδ T cells in repeated Plasmodium falciparum infection. This CDR3 is built from 13 residues. Trimming removed 5 bases from V and 6 bases from J; junction bases left unmatched: 10. Germline values: CDR1 EGSTGY, CDR2 YDSYTSSV. Gammadelta T cells were flow-sorted from PBMC into Vgamma9/Vdelta2+ and Vdelta2-negative populations for bulk analysis. TCRdb re-called the multiplex PCR reads with CATT. The table lists roughly 13,000 gamma-chain clones, roughly 1.7% of them singletons, with around 28% in the top ten. With respect to this clone: For this DNA, TCRdb reports the protein of a much larger clone, which diverges at residue 5, most likely from a read error; the protein presented here is translated directly from the DNA.

This receptor was identified in a pool of human donors (malaria-infected and uninfected, not separated). The chain combines TRGV4 with TRGJ1 or TRGJ2. TCRdb gives no J gene; it was assigned here by matching the DNA to germline. The sample comprised gamma-delta T cells from blood. The CDR3 sequence is CATWGVVRYKKLF. The CDR3 DNA reads as TGTGCCACCTGGGGTGTAGTGCGTTATAAGAAACTCTTT.